These 8 T cell receptor beta chains came from one sample sequenced in a study of cytomegalovirus exposure and HLA in healthy donors. The primer mix had 60 Vbeta and 13 Jbeta primers. The assay was immunoSEQ multiplex PCR, and TCRdb's table has in-frame clones only and misses some. The sample records fewer than 100,000 clones, 70% to 80% being singletons. The sample was PBMCs. These receptors came from a man between 40 and 49 years old in good health and CMV-seronegative.

The sample holds many counts of this clone. The chain carries TRBV11-1 and TRBJ1-1; 12 bases line up with TRBD1. V dropped 4 bases and J dropped 3; count of bases not matched to a gene: 3. There are 15 residues in the CDR3. Per the germline V gene, CDR1 is SGHAT and CDR2 is FQDESV (reference sequence). The CDR3 DNA is TGTGCCAGCAGCTGGGACAGGGGGCGGGACACTGAAGCTTTCTTT. Translated: CASSWDRGRDTEAFF.

V and J are TRBV4-1 and TRBJ2-5; D may be TRBD1 (5 bases). This CDR3 spans 14 amino acids. Trimming removed 1 base at V and 2 bases at J, with 8 bases between. Looked up from germline, CDR1 is MGHRA and CDR2 is YSYEKL. The CDR3 loop is CASSQGGAQETQYF. In DNA form, the CDR3 reads TGCGCCAGCAGCCAAGGTGGGGCTCAAGAGACCCAGTACTTC.

The chain employs TRBV5-1 and TRBJ2-5; weak D call: TRBD1 (5 bases). Germline values: CDR1 SGHRS, CDR2 YFSETQ. With 4 bases removed from V and 2 bases from J, the gap between germline ends came to 12 bases. CDR3 length: 14 residues. The CDR3 sequence: CASSPGHFQETQYF. CDR3 DNA: TGCGCCAGCAGCCCCGGACACTTTCAAGAGACCCAGTACTTC.

The chain recombines TRBV30 with TRBJ1-6; TRBD1 is a possible D gene (6 bases). The CDR3 is made up of 13 amino acids. V lost 4 bases and J 5 bases, leaving 9 bases between the germline ends. In germline, CDR1 is GTSNPN, CDR2 SVGIG (reference sequence). CDR3 protein: CAWTTGNNSPLHF. As DNA, the CDR3 is TGTGCCTGGACAACAGGGAATAATTCACCCCTCCACTTT.

The chain joins TRBV4-2 to TRBJ2-3; D is undetermined. Trimming left V 0 bases short and J 6 bases short, with 7 bases between. The CDR3 covers 13 residues. Germline V gene sequence: CDR1 LGHNA, CDR2 YNFKEQ. The CDR3 reads CASSQDRSDTQYF. The CDR3 DNA follows: TGTGCCAGCAGCCAAGATCGTTCCGATACGCAGTATTTT.

The rearrangement uses TRBV9 and TRBJ2-7; the match to TRBD2 covers 8 bases. J gave up 1 base and V 0 bases, and 3 bases lay outside the gene matches. CDR3 length: 15 residues. Germline V CDR1 and CDR2: SGDLS, YYNGEE. CDR3 coding DNA: TGTGCCAGCAGCGTAGCGGGGACTAGTTCCTACGAGCAGTACTTC. It encodes CASSVAGTSSYEQYF. Complete variable domain (other parts from reference TRBV9 and TRBJ2-7): DSGVTQTPKHLITATGQRVTLRCSPRSGDLSVYWYQQSLDQGLQFLIQYYNGEERAKGNILERFSAQQFPDLHSELNLSSLELGDSALYFCASSVAGTSSYEQYFGPGTRLTVT.

This clone was detected only once. V and J are TRBV5-6 and TRBJ2-7; TRBD2 might be the D (6 bases). V was shortened by 4 bases and J by 6 bases, with 20 bases between the two germline ends. Germline loops: CDR1 SGHDT, CDR2 YYEEEE. The CDR3 is made up of 15 amino acids. This CDR3 is CASSRRGTGPGEQYF. In nucleotides, the CDR3 is TGTGCCAGCAGCCGCCGCGGGACGGGGCCGGGCGAGCAGTACTTC.

The J gene is TRBJ1-2, the V gene TRBV30; 10 nucleotides agree with TRBD1. V dropped 1 base and J dropped 7; count of bases not matched to a gene: 3. The CDR3 loop spans 13 amino acids. Germline CDR1 GTSNPN, CDR2 SVGIG (reference sequence). This CDR3 is CAWSGQGAGGYTF. The CDR3 DNA reads as TGTGCCTGGAGTGGACAGGGGGCAGGTGGCTACACCTTC. The variable domain in full, with the rest retrieved from reference TRBV30 and TRBJ1-2, is SQTIHQWPATLVQPVGSPLSLECTVEGTSNPNLYWYRQAAGRGLQLLFYSVGIGQISSEVPQNLSASRPQDRQFILSSKKLLLSDSGFYLCAWSGQGAGGYTFGSGTRLTVV.